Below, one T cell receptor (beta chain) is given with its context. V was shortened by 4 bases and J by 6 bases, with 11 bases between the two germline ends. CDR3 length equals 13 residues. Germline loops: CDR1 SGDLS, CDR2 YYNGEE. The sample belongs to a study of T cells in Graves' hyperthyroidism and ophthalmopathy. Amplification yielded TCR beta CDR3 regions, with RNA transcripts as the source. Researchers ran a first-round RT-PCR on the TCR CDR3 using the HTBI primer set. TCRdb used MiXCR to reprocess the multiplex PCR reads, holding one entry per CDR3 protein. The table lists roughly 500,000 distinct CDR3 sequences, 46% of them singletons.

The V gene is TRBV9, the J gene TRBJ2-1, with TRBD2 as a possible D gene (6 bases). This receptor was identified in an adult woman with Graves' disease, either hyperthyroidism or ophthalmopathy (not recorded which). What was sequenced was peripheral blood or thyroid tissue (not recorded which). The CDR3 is CASSSTRVNEQFF. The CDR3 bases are TGTGCCAGCAGCTCGACTAGGGTCAATGAGCAGTTCTTC. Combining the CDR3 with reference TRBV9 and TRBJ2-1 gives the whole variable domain DSGVTQTPKHLITATGQRVTLRCSPRSGDLSVYWYQQSLDQGLQFLIQYYNGEERAKGNILERFSAQQFPDLHSELNLSSLELGDSALYFCASSSTRVNEQFFGPGTRLTVL.